The source of this TCR beta chain is a study of graft-versus-host responses after intestinal transplantation. V was trimmed by 1 base and J by 5 bases, leaving 12 bases between them. Germline V gives CDR1 ENHRY, CDR2 SYGVKD. The CDR3 runs to 15 residues. The data were produced by immunoSEQ multiplex PCR, yet TCRdb's version contains in-frame clones alone and is incomplete. The table includes about 100,000 clones, about 90% detected once. In regard to this clone: Its matching antigen is unknown.

Sample: unstimulated CD4+ T cells sorted from spleen or lymph node cells, taken before intestinal transplant. This chain uses TRBV10-3 with TRBJ2-1, with a possible D match to TRBD1 (5 bases). This TCR came from a human donor who received an intestinal transplant. The CDR3 coding sequence is TGTGCCATCAGTGAGTTCGCCAGGGCAAACAATGAGCAGTTCTTC. Translated: CAISEFARANNEQFF.